A single T cell receptor (beta chain) is shown here with its context. No antigen is known for it. The study ran its PCR with 60 Vbeta and 13 Jbeta primers. Sequencing used immunoSEQ multiplex PCR; TCRdb keeps in-frame clones, though not all of them. The table includes 150,000 or so clones, around 77% detected once. Germline CDR1 and CDR2: MNHEY and SMNVEV (reference sequence). V shed 4 bases, J shed 2 bases, and the junction held 8 bases outside the gene matches. This CDR3 region has 15 residues. These data originate in a study of cytomegalovirus exposure and HLA in healthy donors. Whole-study results and caveats: Altogether, 150 to 200 TCR beta chains were recorded as cytomegalovirus-associated. CMV serostatus stood as the only immune exposure information on hand.

The sequenced material came from PBMCs. This chain uses TRBV27 with TRBJ2-7; 7 positions match TRBD1. The origin of this receptor is a woman between 40 and 55 years old in good health and CMV-seropositive. As DNA, the CDR3 is TGTGCCAGCAGTTGGGGGACAGCGACCCCCTACGAGCAGTACTTC. Protein product: CASSWGTATPYEQYF.